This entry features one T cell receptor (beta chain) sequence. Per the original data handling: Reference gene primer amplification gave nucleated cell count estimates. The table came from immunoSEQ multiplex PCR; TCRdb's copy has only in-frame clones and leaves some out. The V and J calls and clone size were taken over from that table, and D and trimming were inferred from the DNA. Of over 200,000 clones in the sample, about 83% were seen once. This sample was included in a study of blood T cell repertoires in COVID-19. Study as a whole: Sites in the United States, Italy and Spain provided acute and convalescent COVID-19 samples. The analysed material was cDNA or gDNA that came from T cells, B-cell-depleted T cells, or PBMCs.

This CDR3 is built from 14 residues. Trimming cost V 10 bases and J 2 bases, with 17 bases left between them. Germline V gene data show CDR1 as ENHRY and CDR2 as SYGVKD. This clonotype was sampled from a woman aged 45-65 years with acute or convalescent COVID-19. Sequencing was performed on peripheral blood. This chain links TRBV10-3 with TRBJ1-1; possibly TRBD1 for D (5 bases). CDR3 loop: CATFWGGLNTEAFF. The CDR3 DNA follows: TGTGCCACCTTCTGGGGGGGACTCAACACTGAAGCTTTCTTT.